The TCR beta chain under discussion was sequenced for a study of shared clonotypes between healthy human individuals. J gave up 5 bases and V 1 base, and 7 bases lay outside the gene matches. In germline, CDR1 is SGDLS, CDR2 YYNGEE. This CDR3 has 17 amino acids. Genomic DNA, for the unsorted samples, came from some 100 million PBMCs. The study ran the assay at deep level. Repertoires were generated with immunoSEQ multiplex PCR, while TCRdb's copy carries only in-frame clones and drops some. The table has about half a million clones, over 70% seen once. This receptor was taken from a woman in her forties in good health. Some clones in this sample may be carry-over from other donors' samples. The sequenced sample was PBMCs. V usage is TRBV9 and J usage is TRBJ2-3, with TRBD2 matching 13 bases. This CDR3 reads CASSVQTSGRALDTQYF. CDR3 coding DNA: TGTGCCAGCAGCGTACAAACTAGCGGGAGGGCCTTAGATACGCAGTATTTT.